This TCR beta chain was sequenced during a study of metastatic and nonmetastatic thyroid tumors (dated by TCRdb to the early 2020s). About the investigation overall: Repertoires from peripheral blood and from tumor or nodule tissue samples of malignant and benign thyroid patients were compared.

With regard to this clone: Which antigen it targets is not known. No much larger clone is present one base from it, and per-base qualities are unavailable.

Receptors were amplified or captured by PCR. Instrument on record: Illumina HiSeq 4000. High-throughput sequencing was used to profile the TCR beta-chain CDR3 region of every patient. As for the original processing: CDR3 differences across clinicopathological groups were used to build a classifier for discriminating distant-metastatic papillary thyroid cancer patients. The Shannon index was used to assess repertoire diversity, and the Morisita-Horn index was used to assess tumor-blood repertoire similarity. Starting from the raw public reads, TCRdb applied fastp trimming at Q25, assembled clones with MiXCR and retained in-frame beta chains. The V and J calls and clone size come from TCRdb's table, not from the authors' own analysis. Here the sample has about 64,000 clones; approximately 4% occur a single time. 20% to 25% of the sample is in the top ten clones. Before undergoing thyroid surgery, none of the patients had been given any kind of treatment. Patient clinical samples collected from about 2011 to 2018 were retrospectively analysed using T-cell receptor beta sequencing.

Study-wide conclusions, independent of this receptor: TCR beta diversity was reported as significantly higher in malignant tumors than in benign nodules, in both blood and tumor samples.

CDR1 and CDR2 are read off the germline V gene as SGHTA and FQGNSA. A distance of 4 bases separates the germline ends of V and J, which lose 1 base and 2 bases respectively. From its cysteine to its phenylalanine, the CDR3 spans 13 amino acids. The only DNA kept is the CDR3, 39 bases in frame from the first base. The source is a female donor with papillary thyroid cancer or a benign thyroid nodule (not recorded which). Some clones in this sample may be carry-over from other donors' samples. The sequence joins TRBV7-2 to TRBJ2-3, with the D gene call left open. Material: blood. For the CDR3, the sequence is CASSLVSTDTQYF. DNA sequence: TGTGCCAGCAGCTTAGTCTCCACAGATACGCAGTATTTT.